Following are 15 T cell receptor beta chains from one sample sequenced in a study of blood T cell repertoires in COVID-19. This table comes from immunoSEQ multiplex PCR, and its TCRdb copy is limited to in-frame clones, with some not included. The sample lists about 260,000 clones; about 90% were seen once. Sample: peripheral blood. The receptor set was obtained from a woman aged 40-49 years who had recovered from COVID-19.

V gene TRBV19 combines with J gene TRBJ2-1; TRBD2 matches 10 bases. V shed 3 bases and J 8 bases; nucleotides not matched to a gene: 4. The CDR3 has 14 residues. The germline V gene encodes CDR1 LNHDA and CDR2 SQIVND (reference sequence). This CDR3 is CASSMGLAWDEQFF. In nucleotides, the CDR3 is TGTGCCAGTAGTATGGGACTAGCGTGGGATGAGCAGTTCTTC.

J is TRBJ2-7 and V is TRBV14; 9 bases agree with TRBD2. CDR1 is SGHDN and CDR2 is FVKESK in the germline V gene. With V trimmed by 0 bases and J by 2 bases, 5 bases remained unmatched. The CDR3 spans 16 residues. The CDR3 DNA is TGTGCCAGCAGCCAAGATCTACTAGCGGGTACCTACGAGCAGTACTTC. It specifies CASSQDLLAGTYEQYF.

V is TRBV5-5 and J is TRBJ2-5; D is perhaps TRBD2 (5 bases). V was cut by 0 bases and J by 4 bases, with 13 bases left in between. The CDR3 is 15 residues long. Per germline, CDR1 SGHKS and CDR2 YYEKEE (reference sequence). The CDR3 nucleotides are TGTGCCAGCAGCTTGGGACTACAAGTAGGAGAGACCCAGTACTTC. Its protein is CASSLGLQVGETQYF.

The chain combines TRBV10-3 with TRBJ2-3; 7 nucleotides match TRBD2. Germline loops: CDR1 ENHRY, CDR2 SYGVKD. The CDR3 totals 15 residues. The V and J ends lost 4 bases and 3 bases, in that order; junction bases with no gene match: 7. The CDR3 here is CAISGLAKRTDTQYF. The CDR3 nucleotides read TGTGCCATCAGTGGACTAGCTAAAAGGACAGATACGCAGTATTTT.

The DNA for the CDR3 is TGTGCCAGCAGCCGGGACTGGGAAACTGAAGCTTTCTTT. Its protein is CASSRDWETEAFF. The chain couples TRBV14 to TRBJ1-1, with a possible D match to TRBD1 (5 bases). Germline CDR1 SGHDN, CDR2 FVKESK. The CDR3 contains 13 residues. The germline V and J ends were trimmed by 4 bases and 5 bases, with 11 bases remaining between them.

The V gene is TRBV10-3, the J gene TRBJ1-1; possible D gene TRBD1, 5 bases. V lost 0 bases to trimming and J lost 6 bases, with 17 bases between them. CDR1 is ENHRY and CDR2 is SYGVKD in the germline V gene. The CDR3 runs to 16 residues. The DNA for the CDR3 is TGTGCCATCAGTGAGTCGAGTACAGGCGCGGACGCTGAAGCTTTCTTT. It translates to CAISESSTGADAEAFF.

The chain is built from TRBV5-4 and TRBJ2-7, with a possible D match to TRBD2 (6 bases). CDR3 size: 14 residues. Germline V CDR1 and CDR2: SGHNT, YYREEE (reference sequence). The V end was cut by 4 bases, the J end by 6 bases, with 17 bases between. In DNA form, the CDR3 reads TGTGCCAGCAGCCCCGTTCGGGGGTCGGTCGAGCAGTACTTC. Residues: CASSPVRGSVEQYF.

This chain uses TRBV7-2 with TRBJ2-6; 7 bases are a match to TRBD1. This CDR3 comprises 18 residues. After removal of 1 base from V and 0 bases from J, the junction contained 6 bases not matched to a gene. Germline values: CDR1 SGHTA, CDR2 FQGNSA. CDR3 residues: CASSLVTGRNSGANVLTF. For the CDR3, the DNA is TGTGCCAGCAGCTTAGTGACAGGGCGGAACTCTGGGGCCAACGTCCTGACTTTC.

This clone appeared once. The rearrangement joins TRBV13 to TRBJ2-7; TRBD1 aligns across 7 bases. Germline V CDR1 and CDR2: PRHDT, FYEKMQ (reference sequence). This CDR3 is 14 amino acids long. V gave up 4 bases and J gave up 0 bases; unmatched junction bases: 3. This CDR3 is CASSSDRHSYEQYF. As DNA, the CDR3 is TGTGCCAGCAGCTCGGACAGGCACTCCTACGAGCAGTACTTC.

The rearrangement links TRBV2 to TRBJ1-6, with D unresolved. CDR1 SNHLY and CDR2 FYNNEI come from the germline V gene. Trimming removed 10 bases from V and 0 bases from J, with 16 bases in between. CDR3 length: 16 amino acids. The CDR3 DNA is TGTGCCACCGGCCTCGGGTCGAGCTCCTATAATTCACCCCTCCACTTT. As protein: CATGLGSSSYNSPLHF.

The CDR3 DNA reads as TGTGCCAGCATTAGGACAGGCTCCGGTGGCTACACCTTC. It is translated as CASIRTGSGGYTF. The rearrangement joins TRBV2 to TRBJ1-2, with TRBD1 matching over 7 bases. Trimming took 7 bases from V and 7 from J; bases not matched to a gene: 9. CDR1 and CDR2 from the germline V gene are SNHLY and FYNNEI. The length of the CDR3 is 13 residues.

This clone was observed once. DNA for the CDR3: TGTGCCAGCAGTTATCCCGGGCTAGCGGGGGGCGTTCGTCGGCAGTACTTC. Its protein is CASSYPGLAGGVRRQYF. V gene TRBV6-2 or TRBV6-3 combines with J gene TRBJ2-7; 11 bases agree with TRBD2. The J segment lost 9 bases and the V segment lost 3 bases, leaving 16 bases of the junction unmatched. Germline lookup yields CDR1 MNHEY and CDR2 SVGEGT. This CDR3 has 17 amino acids.

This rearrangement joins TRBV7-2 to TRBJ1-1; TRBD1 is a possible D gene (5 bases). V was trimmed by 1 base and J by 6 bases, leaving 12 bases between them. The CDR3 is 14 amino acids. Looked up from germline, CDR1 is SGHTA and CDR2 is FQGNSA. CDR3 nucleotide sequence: TGTGCCAGCAGCTTAGTTGGGGGGGAACCTGAAGCTTTCTTT. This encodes CASSLVGGEPEAFF.

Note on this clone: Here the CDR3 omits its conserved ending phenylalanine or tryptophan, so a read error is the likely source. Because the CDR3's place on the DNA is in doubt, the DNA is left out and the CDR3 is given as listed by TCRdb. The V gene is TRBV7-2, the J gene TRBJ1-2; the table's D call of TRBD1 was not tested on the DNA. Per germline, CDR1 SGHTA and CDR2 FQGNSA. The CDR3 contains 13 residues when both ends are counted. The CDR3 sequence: CASSSPGQGLTEL.

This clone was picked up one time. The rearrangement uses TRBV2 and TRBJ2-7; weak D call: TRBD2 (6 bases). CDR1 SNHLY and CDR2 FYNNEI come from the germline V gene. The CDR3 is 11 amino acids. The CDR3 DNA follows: TGTGCGGGGAGGAGGGAGTACGAGCAGTACTTC. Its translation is CAGRREYEQYF. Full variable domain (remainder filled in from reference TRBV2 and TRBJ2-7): EPEVTQTPSHQVTQMGQEVILRCVPISNHLYFYWYRQILGQKVEFLVSFYNNEISEKSEIFDDQFSVERPDGSNFTLKIRSTKLEDSAMYFCAGRREYEQYFGPGTRLTVT.